Listed below are T cell receptor beta chains from one sample, sequenced in a study of blood T cell repertoires in COVID-19. Data came from immunoSEQ multiplex PCR; TCRdb stores just in-frame clones and leaves some out. The sample shows 310,000 or so clones, around four fifths of them seen only once. Sequences were obtained from peripheral blood. These receptors were taken from a woman aged 50 to 65 with acute or convalescent COVID-19. Each CDR3 is given with its conserved first and last residue. A D gene is named only where the DNA matches it firmly. Clone size is shown for a subset of rows, as once, few, many or a class of expanded clone.

j_gene	abundance	d_gene	v_gene	len	CDR3nt	CDR3aa
TRBJ1-2	few	.	TRBV7-9	14	TGTGCCAGCAGCATTTTACAGGAGAACTATGGCTACACCTTC	CASSILQENYGYTF
TRBJ2-3	.	.	TRBV9	14	TGTGCCAGCAGCCCGCAGGGAAGCACAGATACGCAGTATTTT	CASSPQGSTDTQYF
TRBJ1-1	.	TRBD1	TRBV19	14	TGTGCCAGTAGATCCCTACAGGGGAAGGAAGAAGCTTTCTTT	CASRSLQGKEEAFF
TRBJ2-1	.	TRBD2	TRBV7-2	13	TGTGCCAGCATGAGCGGGATTTACAATGAGCAGTTCTTC	CASMSGIYNEQFF
TRBJ2-1	once	TRBD2	TRBV5-1	17	TGCGCCCGCAGCCCGGGGACTAGCGGGGGGGCCTACAATGAGCAGTTCTTC	CARSPGTSGGAYNEQFF
TRBJ1-6	few	.	TRBV29-1	12	TGCAGCGTTGTAGCAGGGAATTCACCCCTCCACTTT	CSVVAGNSPLHF
TRBJ2-3	few	TRBD2	TRBV18	15	TGTGCCAGCTCACCACCTCAACTAGCGGGGGCTACGCAGTATTTT	CASSPPQLAGATQYF
TRBJ1-2	.	.	TRBV6-5	14	TGTGCCAGCAGATCCCCCCAGGGGCCGTATGGCTACACCTTC	CASRSPQGPYGYTF
TRBJ1-2	.	.	TRBV7-2	12	TGTGCCAGCAGCCCACAGGGTTACGGCTACACCTTC	CASSPQGYGYTF
TRBJ1-2	.	.	TRBV6-6	14	TGTGCCAGCACCATAGGGCAGGGCCGTAGGGGCTACACCTTC	CASTIGQGRRGYTF
TRBJ2-6	.	.	TRBV30	14	TGTGCCTGGAGTGTCTCCCGTGGGGCCAACGTCCTGACTTTC	CAWSVSRGANVLTF
TRBJ1-2	.	TRBD1	TRBV27	14	TGTGCCAGCAGTGGAGGGGGCCGCACCTATGGCTACACCTTC	CASSGGGRTYGYTF
TRBJ2-1	.	TRBD2	TRBV7-3	16	TGTGCCAGCAGCCCTCGAGCGGGAGGGTATTTTGATGAGCAGTTCTTC	CASSPRAGGYFDEQFF
TRBJ2-7	.	TRBD1	TRBV6-5	14	TGTGCCAGCAGGGGACCGGGACAGGTATACGAGCAGTACTTC	CASRGPGQVYEQYF
TRBJ1-4	.	TRBD1	TRBV6-2/TRBV6-3	13	TGTGCCAGCAGCTGGGACAGGGATGAAAAACTGTTTTTT	CASSWDRDEKLFF
TRBJ1-3	.	.	TRBV5-5	17	TGTGCCAGCAGCTTAAGTCCGGGACACCCCTCTGGAAACACCATATATTTT	CASSLSPGHPSGNTIYF
TRBJ1-2	.	.	TRBV7-2	14	TGTGCCAGCAGCTTAGACACCGCCGACTATGGCTACACCTTC	CASSLDTADYGYTF
TRBJ2-1	.	.	TRBV6-2/TRBV6-3	13	TGTGCCAGCAGTTACGGGGGGAACAATGAGCAGTTCTTC	CASSYGGNNEQFF
TRBJ1-2	.	TRBD1	TRBV28	13	TGTGCCAGCAGTCCACAGGGGGTATATGGCTACACCTTC	CASSPQGVYGYTF
TRBJ2-1	.	.	TRBV7-2	13	TGTGCCAGCAGCTTGGGCCGATACAATGAGCAGTTCTTC	CASSLGRYNEQFF
TRBJ2-5	.	TRBD1	TRBV27	16	TGTGCCAGCAGTCCCCAGGGGGCGGGTCTCCAAGAGACCCAGTACTTC	CASSPQGAGLQETQYF
TRBJ1-5	.	.	TRBV9	14	TGTGCCAGCAGCGCGGGGGAGGGAAATCAGCCCCAGCATTTT	CASSAGEGNQPQHF
TRBJ1-3	.	TRBD1	TRBV15	16	TGTGCCACCAGCATTATGACAGGGACAATTGGAAACACCATATATTTT	CATSIMTGTIGNTIYF
TRBJ1-2	.	TRBD1	TRBV10-3	13	TGTGCCATCAGCGACAGGGGACAGTATGGCTACACCTTC	CAISDRGQYGYTF
TRBJ2-6	.	TRBD1	TRBV19	18	TGTGCCAGTAGTATAGCCGGGACAGGGAACTCTGGGGCCAACGTCCTGACTTTC	CASSIAGTGNSGANVLTF
TRBJ2-3	.	.	TRBV18	15	TGTGCCAGCTCAATAGCGACAGGTTCCACAGATACGCAGTATTTT	CASSIATGSTDTQYF
TRBJ2-7	few	.	TRBV6-1	12	TGTGCCAGCAGTGAAAACGCGGGGGAGCAGTACTTC	CASSENAGEQYF
TRBJ2-3	.	.	TRBV20-1	14	TGCAGTGCTAGTGGAGGACAGTACGCAGATACGCAGTATTTT	CSASGGQYADTQYF
TRBJ1-2	once	TRBD1	TRBV27	14	TGTGCCAGCAGTGATAGTATAGGGGGCGGGGGCTACACCTTC	CASSDSIGGGGYTF
TRBJ1-5	.	TRBD1	TRBV12-5	15	TGTGCTAGTGGTTTAGGGACAGGGGGGGATCAGCCCCAGCATTTT	CASGLGTGGDQPQHF
TRBJ2-7	.	TRBD1	TRBV5-1	17	TGCGCCAGCAGCTTGGGCGGGGGACAGGGGTACTCCTACGAGCAGTACTTC	CASSLGGGQGYSYEQYF
TRBJ1-2	.	.	TRBV6-1	12	TGTGCCAGCAGTGAACAGGGCCATGGCTACACCTTC	CASSEQGHGYTF
TRBJ2-7	.	.	TRBV6-2/TRBV6-3	10	TGTGCCAGCAGTTACTATTGGCCCCCCTTC	CASSYYWPPF
TRBJ1-5	.	.	TRBV6-6	13	TGTGCCAGTAAACAGGGAGGCAATCAGCCCCAGCATTTT	CASKQGGNQPQHF
TRBJ2-1	.	TRBD1	TRBV19	13	TGTGCCAGTAGGACAGGGTCCTACAATGAGCAGTTCTTC	CASRTGSYNEQFF
TRBJ2-3	.	TRBD2	TRBV5-4	17	TGTGCCAGCAGCCGGAAGACTAGCGGGGGGCCCTCAGATACGCAGTATTTT	CASSRKTSGGPSDTQYF
TRBJ1-4	.	.	TRBV3-1/TRBV3-2	17	TGTGCCAGCAGCCAGGGAACGGGGAGGGAAAGCAATGAAAAACTGTTTTTT	CASSQGTGRESNEKLFF
TRBJ2-1	.	.	TRBV4-1	16	TGCGCCAGCAGCCCTACAACTGTAGGGGAACAGGGTGAGCAGTTCTTC	CASSPTTVGEQGEQFF
TRBJ1-5	few	TRBD1	TRBV24-1	17	TGTGCCACCAGTGAGGGTAACACAGGGGGTATCAATCAGCCCCAGCATTTT	CATSEGNTGGINQPQHF
TRBJ1-2	.	TRBD1	TRBV27	13	TGTGCCAGCAGACCCGACAGGGATGGTGGCTACACCTTC	CASRPDRDGGYTF
TRBJ1-4	.	TRBD1	TRBV14	13	TGTGCCAGCAGCCGGGACAGGGATGAAAAACTGTTTTTT	CASSRDRDEKLFF
TRBJ2-7	.	.	TRBV15	15	TGTGCCACCAGCAGAGGTGGGGGGACAGAAGGCGAGCAGTACTTC	CATSRGGGTEGEQYF